This T cell receptor (beta chain) originates from a study of chemoradiotherapy in HPV16-positive cancers (dated by TCRdb to the early 2020s). About the investigation overall: Using functional T-cell assays on cells from two HPV16-positive patients, the researchers defined candidate HPV-specific T-cell clones and common TCR motifs. The study asked whether T-cell immunity to the HPV oncoproteins E6 and E7 changes during chemoradiotherapy and whether this immunity affects survival. TCR repertoires from around 80 patients with HPV-related cancers were then used to track the candidate HPV-specific TCRs and motifs. Beyond this particular receptor, the publication reports: Expansion of candidate HPV-specific clones and E7-related TCR motifs was observed in the tumor microenvironment during treatment, whereas no such expansion was observed for non-HPV-specific T cells. Only a couple of HPV16-positive patients were used to derive the functional definition of HPV-specific T cells, and the survival association was reported for HPV16-positive patients. Improved recurrence-free survival in HPV16-positive patients was associated with expansion of HPV-responsive T cells during chemoradiotherapy.

Repertoires were sampled repeatedly over the course of chemoradiotherapy so that clonal expansion in the tumor microenvironment could be followed. The library was made by the immunoSEQ multiplex PCR assay. As stored in TCRdb, this immuneACCESS dataset retains in-frame rearrangements with V and J assigned. A fraction of the clones does not appear; measured against another copy, unresolved V genes explain less than half of the discrepancy, and the remainder lacks a known reason. This sample holds tens of thousands of clones; roughly 82% were observed only once. Together, the top ten hold approximately 5.1% of the sample. Turning to this clone: The target of this receptor is not known. Base-call qualities are not available, and no considerably larger clone is one nucleotide away.

The germline V gene yields MNHNS for CDR1 and SASEGT for CDR2. The CDR3, cysteine through phenylalanine, is 16 amino acids long. Just CDR3 DNA is preserved here, 48 bases in frame from base 1. The trim is 3 bases for V and 1 base for J, with a gap of 15 bases between the germline ends. Sequenced here: blood, sampled from a patient who underwent chemoradiotherapy. The source of this sequence is a human donor with HPV-associated anogenital cancer. Recombination joined TRBV6-1 with TRBJ1-1; TRBD1 is a possible D gene, resting on 5 matching bases. In nucleotide form, the sequence is TGTGCCAGCAGTGACCCACCGGGACGGAGGAACACTGAAGCTTTCTTT. The translation is CASSDPPGRRNTEAFF.